This TCR beta chain comes out of a study of beta chain features in type 1 diabetes. Study findings and constraints: Type 1 diabetes patients had fewer VDJ junction insertions and more deletions. PCR might preferentially amplify shorter templates, equally in patients and controls. TCRB CDR3 length was moderately but significantly reduced in all four CD4+ subsets of Type 1 diabetes patients.

This clone has only a few counts. Its antigen is not identified. Per the germline V gene, CDR1 is SGHAT and CDR2 is FQDESV (reference sequence). The CDR3 totals 16 residues. V dropped 5 bases and J dropped 2; count of bases not matched to a gene: 7. The investigators reverse transcribed all of the isolated RNA, so they sequenced expressed TCRB transcripts. Sequencing was performed with immunoSEQ multiplex PCR; in TCRdb, only in-frame clones are kept and a portion is missing. Counted here are some 52,000 clones, over 40% occurring once; the ten biggest clones make up roughly 1.5%. The receptor's source is a man under 40 with type 1 diabetes. V is TRBV11-1 and J is TRBJ1-2; TRBD1 agrees at 11 bases. What was sequenced was Tregs from blood. DNA for the CDR3: TGTGCCAGCAGCCGAGGACAGGGGGCGGGCAACTATGGCTACACCTTC. Translation: CASSRGQGAGNYGYTF. The entire variable domain, with the rest obtained from reference TRBV11-1 and TRBJ1-2, is as follows: EAEVAQSPRYKITEKSQAVAFWCDPISGHATLYWYRQILGQGPELLVQFQDESVVDDSQLPKDRFSAERLKGVDSTLKIQPAELGDSAMYLCASSRGQGAGNYGYTFGSGTRLTVV.